Listed below are T cell receptor beta chains from one sample, sequenced in a study of cytomegalovirus exposure and HLA in healthy donors. Clones were read by immunoSEQ multiplex PCR, and TCRdb kept only the in-frame ones, dropping some. This table holds 150,000 to 200,000 clones, under 80% found once. Sequencing was carried out using PBMCs. The receptor source for this set is a female donor in good health and CMV-seronegative. Both conserved end residues are part of each CDR3. The D gene is left open where the match is weak. Not every row has a clone size; where given, it reads once, few, many or a size class.

V	D	size	J	CDR3	DNA
TRBV7-9	TRBD1	NA	TRBJ1-4	CASSYGTGKEKLFF	TGTGCCAGCAGCTACGGGACAGGGAAGGAAAAACTGTTTTTT
TRBV7-8	TRBD1	NA	TRBJ1-1	CASVQQGANTEAFF	TGTGCCAGCGTCCAACAGGGGGCAAACACTGAAGCTTTCTTT
TRBV6-6	TRBD1	few	TRBJ1-1	CASRGQGAGTEAFF	TGTGCCAGTCGCGGGCAGGGGGCGGGCACTGAAGCTTTCTTT
TRBV7-9	NA	NA	TRBJ1-1	CASSLTGWTEAFF	TGTGCCAGCAGCTTAACGGGTTGGACTGAAGCTTTCTTT
TRBV30	NA	NA	TRBJ2-3	CAWSEGFKITDTQYF	TGTGCCTGGAGTGAGGGGTTCAAAATCACAGATACGCAGTATTTT
TRBV7-7	NA	NA	TRBJ2-7	CASSPTGQGPKAQYF	TGTGCCAGCAGCCCGACCGGGCAGGGTCCAAAGGCGCAGTACTTC
TRBV28	TRBD2	NA	TRBJ2-7	CASTASGGTLAEQYF	TGTGCCAGCACGGCTAGCGGGGGAACGCTCGCCGAGCAGTACTTC
TRBV25-1	NA	once	TRBJ1-1	CASAGWENTEAFF	TGTGCCAGCGCGGGGTGGGAGAACACTGAAGCTTTCTTT
TRBV7-9	NA	few	TRBJ2-3	CSSSTRLVTQYF	TGTTCCAGCAGCACCCGACTAGTAACGCAGTATTTT
TRBV30	NA	NA	TRBJ2-3	CAWSYLARDTQYF	TGTGCCTGGAGTTACCTAGCGAGAGATACGCAGTATTTT
TRBV11-2	NA	NA	TRBJ1-2	CASSLELERGNGYTF	TGTGCCAGCAGCTTAGAGCTTGAGAGGGGGAATGGCTACACCTTC
TRBV6-6	TRBD1	NA	TRBJ1-1	CASSTRGGTGGFEAFF	TGTGCCAGCAGCACCAGGGGGGGGACAGGGGGTTTTGAAGCTTTCTTT
TRBV28	NA	NA	TRBJ1-2	CASGDQTNYGYTF	TGTGCCAGCGGAGACCAGACTAACTATGGCTACACCTTC
TRBV10-3	TRBD1	NA	TRBJ1-1	CATGTVHLNTEAFF	TGTGCCACCGGGACAGTACATTTGAACACTGAAGCTTTCTTT
TRBV29-1	NA	NA	TRBJ1-2	CSGTPSGGYGYTF	TGCAGCGGCACCCCGTCCGGGGGCTATGGCTACACCTTC
TRBV5-1	TRBD1	NA	TRBJ2-1	CASSLEGGKKFF	TGCGCCAGCAGCTTGGAAGGGGGCAAGAAGTTCTTC
TRBV27	NA	once	TRBJ2-7	CASSLLGGGAYEQYF	TGTGCCAGCAGTCTCCTGGGTGGCGGGGCCTACGAGCAGTACTTC
TRBV7-9	NA	NA	TRBJ1-4	CASSRREKLFF	TGTGCCAGCTCCCGTCGGGAAAAACTGTTTTTT
TRBV7-9	TRBD1	NA	TRBJ1-1	CASSGGQGAPNTEAFF	TGTGCCAGCAGCGGGGGACAGGGGGCGCCGAACACTGAAGCTTTCTTT
TRBV7-3	NA	NA	TRBJ2-6	CASTVVGANVLTF	TGTGCCAGCACAGTTGTGGGGGCCAACGTCCTGACTTTC
TRBV6-5	TRBD2	NA	TRBJ2-7	CASTQAGGFYEQYF	TGTGCCAGCACCCAAGCGGGAGGCTTCTACGAGCAGTACTTC